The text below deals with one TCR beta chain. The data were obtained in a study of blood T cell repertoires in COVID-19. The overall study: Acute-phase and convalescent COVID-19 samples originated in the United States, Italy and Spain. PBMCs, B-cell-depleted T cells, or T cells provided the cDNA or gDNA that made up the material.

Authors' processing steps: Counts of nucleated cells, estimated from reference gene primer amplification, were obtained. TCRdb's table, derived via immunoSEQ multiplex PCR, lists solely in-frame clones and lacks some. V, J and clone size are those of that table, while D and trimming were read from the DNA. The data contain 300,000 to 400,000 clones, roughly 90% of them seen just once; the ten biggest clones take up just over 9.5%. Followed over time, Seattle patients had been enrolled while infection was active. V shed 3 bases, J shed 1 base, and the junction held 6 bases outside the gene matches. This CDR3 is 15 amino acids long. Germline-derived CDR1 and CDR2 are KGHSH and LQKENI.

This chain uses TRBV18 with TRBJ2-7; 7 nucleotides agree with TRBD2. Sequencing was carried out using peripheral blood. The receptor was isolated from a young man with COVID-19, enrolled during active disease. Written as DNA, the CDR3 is TGTGCCAGCTCACCCGCCAGCGGGGCATCCTACGAGCAGTACTTC. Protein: CASSPASGASYEQYF.